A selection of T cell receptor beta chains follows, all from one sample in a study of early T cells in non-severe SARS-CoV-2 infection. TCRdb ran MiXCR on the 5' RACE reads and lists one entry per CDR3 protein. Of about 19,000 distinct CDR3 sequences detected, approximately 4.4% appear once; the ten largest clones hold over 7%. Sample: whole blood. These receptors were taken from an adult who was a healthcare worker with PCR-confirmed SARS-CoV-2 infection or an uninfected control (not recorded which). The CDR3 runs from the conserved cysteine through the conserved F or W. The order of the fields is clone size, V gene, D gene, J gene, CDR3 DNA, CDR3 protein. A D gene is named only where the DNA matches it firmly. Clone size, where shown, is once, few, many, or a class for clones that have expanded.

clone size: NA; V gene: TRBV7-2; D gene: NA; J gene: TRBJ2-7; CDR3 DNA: TGTGCCAGCAGCTCCTGGGACCCTCCTTACGAGCAGTACTTC; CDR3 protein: CASSSWDPPYEQYF
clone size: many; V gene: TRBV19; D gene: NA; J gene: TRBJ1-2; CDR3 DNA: TGTGCCACCTCCGCGGCAGCTAACTATGGCTACACCTTC; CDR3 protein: CATSAAANYGYTF
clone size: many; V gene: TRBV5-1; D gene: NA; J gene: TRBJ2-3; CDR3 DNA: TGCGCCAGCAGCCCGGAGACAGATACGCAGTATTTT; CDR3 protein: CASSPETDTQYF
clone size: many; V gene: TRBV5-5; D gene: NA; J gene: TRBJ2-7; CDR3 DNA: TGTGCCAGCAGCTTCCGGTGGGCGGTAGACGAGCAGTACTTC; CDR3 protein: CASSFRWAVDEQYF
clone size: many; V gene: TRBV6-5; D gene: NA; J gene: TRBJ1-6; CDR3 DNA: TGTGCCAGCAGTTCGGCCCAGGGTCCCGGTTCACCCCTCCACTTT; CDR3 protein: CASSSAQGPGSPLHF
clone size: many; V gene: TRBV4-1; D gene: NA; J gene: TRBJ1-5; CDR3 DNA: TGCGCCAGCAGCCTCACAGGGCCGTTTAGCAATCAGCCCCAGCATTTT; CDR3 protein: CASSLTGPFSNQPQHF
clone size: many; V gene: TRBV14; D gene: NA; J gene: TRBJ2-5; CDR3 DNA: TGTGCCAGCAGCCAAGATCGCGGCAGCCGATTTGGTGAGACCCAGTACTTC; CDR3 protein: CASSQDRGSRFGETQYF
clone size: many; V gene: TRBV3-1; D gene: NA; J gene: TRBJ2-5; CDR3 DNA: TGTGCCAGCAGCCAGCCTCGTGGCGGCCAGGTCGAGACCCAGTACTTC; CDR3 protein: CASSQPRGGQVETQYF
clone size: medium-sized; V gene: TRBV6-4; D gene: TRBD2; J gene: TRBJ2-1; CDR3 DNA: TGTGCCAGCAGTGACGGGACTAGCTCCTACAATGAGCAGTTCTTC; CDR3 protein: CASSDGTSSYNEQFF
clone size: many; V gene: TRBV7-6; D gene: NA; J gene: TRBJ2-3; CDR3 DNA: TGTGCCAGCTCCCTTCTCCCTCTGGGGGATACGCAGTATTTT; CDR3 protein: CASSLLPLGDTQYF
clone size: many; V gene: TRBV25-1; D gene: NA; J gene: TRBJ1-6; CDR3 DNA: TGTGCCAGCAGGGGACTTTCACCCCTCCACTTT; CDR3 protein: CASRGLSPLHF
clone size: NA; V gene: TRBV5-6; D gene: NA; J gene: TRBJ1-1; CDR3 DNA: TGTGCCAGCAGCTACGTAGGCCCGGGACAGAACACTGAAGCTTTCTTT; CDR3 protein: CASSYVGPGQNTEAFF
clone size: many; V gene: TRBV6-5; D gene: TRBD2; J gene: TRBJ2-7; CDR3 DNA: TGTGCCAGCACCGACGGGGGGGGTCGCGAGCAGTACTTC; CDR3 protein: CASTDGGGREQYF
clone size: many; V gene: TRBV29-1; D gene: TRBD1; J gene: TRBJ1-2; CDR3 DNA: TGCAGCGCAGACAGGGGAGGGACCTATGGCTACACCTTC; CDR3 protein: CSADRGGTYGYTF
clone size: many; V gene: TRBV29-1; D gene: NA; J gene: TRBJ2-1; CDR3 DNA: TGCAGCGCTAGTGAATACAATGAGCAGTTCTTC; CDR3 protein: CSASEYNEQFF
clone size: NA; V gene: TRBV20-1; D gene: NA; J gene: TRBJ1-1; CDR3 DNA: TGCAGTGCTAGAGGTACTCGACAGACGAACACTGAAGCTTTCTTT; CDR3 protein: CSARGTRQTNTEAFF
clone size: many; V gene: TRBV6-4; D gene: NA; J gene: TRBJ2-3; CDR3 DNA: TGTGCCAGCAGTGGTGGGACAACAGATACGCAGTATTTT; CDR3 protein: CASSGGTTDTQYF
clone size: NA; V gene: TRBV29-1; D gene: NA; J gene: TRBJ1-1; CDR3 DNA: TGCAGCGCTGGGAGTGCTGAAGCTTTCTTT; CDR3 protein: CSAGSAEAFF
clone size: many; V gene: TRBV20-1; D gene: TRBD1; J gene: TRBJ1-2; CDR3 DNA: TGCAGTCCTGAAAAAGCCGGGACAGATGGCTACACCTTC; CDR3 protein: CSPEKAGTDGYTF
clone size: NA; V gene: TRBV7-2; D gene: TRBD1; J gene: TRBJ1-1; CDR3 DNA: TGTGCCAGCAGCTCACAGGGGGCGAACACTGAAGCTTTCTTT; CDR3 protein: CASSSQGANTEAFF
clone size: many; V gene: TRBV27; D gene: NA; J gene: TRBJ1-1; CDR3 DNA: TGTGCCAGTTCCGGACAGCTTAACACTGAAGCTTTCTTT; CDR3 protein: CASSGQLNTEAFF
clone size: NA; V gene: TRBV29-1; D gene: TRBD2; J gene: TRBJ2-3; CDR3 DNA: TGCAGCGTTGGTGATAGCGGGGGCGATACGCAGTATTTT; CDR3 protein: CSVGDSGGDTQYF
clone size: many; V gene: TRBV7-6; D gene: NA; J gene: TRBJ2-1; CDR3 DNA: TGTGCCAGCAGCCCCCTCCGGGGGCCGGGACTTAACAATGAGCAGTTCTTC; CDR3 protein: CASSPLRGPGLNNEQFF
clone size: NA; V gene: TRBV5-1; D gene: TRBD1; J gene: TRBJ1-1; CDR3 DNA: TGCGCCAGCAGCTTGAACCCTCTCCGGGACAGGCTAAAAGCTTTCTTT; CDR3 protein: CASSLNPLRDRLKAFF
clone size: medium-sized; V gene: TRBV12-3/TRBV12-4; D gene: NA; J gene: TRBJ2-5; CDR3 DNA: TGTGCCAGCCACGGGGGCCAAGAGACCCAGTACTTC; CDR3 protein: CASHGGQETQYF
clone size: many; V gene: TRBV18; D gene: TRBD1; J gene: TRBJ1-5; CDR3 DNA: TGTGCCAGCTCACAGGGGGCTGGACAGCCCCAGCATTTT; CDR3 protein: CASSQGAGQPQHF
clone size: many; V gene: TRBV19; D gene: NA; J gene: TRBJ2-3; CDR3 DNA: TGTGCCAGTAGTCCACGCCCCACCACAGATACGCAGTATTTT; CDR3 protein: CASSPRPTTDTQYF
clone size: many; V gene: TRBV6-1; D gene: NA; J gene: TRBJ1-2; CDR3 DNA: TGTGCCAGCAGTGATGGGGGTTATTATGGCTACACCTTC; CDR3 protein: CASSDGGYYGYTF
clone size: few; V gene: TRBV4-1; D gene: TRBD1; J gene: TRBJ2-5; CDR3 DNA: TGCGCCAGCAGCCAAGATGGGACAGGGGTCGAGACCCAGTACTTC; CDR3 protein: CASSQDGTGVETQYF
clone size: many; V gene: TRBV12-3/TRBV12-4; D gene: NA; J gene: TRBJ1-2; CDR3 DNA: TGTGCCAGCACCTACTTACCCCACTATGGCTACACCTTC; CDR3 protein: CASTYLPHYGYTF
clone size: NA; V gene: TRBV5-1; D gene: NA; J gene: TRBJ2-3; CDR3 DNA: TGCGCCAGCAGCTTCGGACTAACCGGGGGGCCAGATACGCAGTATTTT; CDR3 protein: CASSFGLTGGPDTQYF
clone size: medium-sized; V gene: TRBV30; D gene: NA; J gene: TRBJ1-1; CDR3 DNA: TGTGCCTGGAGTTTTGACAGTTACACTGAAGTTTTCTTT; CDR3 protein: CAWSFDSYTEVFF
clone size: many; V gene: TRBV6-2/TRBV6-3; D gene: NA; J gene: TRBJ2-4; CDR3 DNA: TGTGCCAGCACCATTTCGGCGGCCAAAAACATTCAGTACTTC; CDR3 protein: CASTISAAKNIQYF
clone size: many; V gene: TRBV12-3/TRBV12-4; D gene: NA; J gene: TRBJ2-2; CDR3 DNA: TGTGCCAGCAGTTTTGGGGAGGAGACCGGGGAGCTGTTTTTT; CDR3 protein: CASSFGEETGELFF
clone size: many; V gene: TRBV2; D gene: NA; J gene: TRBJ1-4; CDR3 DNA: TGTGCCAGCACCGTCGACCGAGGAGCTAATGAAAAACTGTTTTTT; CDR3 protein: CASTVDRGANEKLFF
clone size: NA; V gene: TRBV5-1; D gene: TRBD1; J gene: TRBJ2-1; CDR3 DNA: TGCGCCAGCAGCTCGGGACAGGGGGTGTACAATGAGCAGTTCTTC; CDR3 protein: CASSSGQGVYNEQFF
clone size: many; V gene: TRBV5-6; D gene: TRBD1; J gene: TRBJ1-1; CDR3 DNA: TGTGCCAGCAGCTTCTACACAGGGGAGGCTGAAGCTTTCTTT; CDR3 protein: CASSFYTGEAEAFF
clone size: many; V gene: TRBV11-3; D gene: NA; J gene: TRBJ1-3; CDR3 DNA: TGTGCCAGCTCTCGCGGGTCTGAAAACACCATATATTTT; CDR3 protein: CASSRGSENTIYF
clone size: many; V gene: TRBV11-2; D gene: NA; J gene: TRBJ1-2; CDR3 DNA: TGTGCCAGCAGCCCCCCGGGGGGGGTGCGGGGCTACACCTTC; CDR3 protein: CASSPPGGVRGYTF
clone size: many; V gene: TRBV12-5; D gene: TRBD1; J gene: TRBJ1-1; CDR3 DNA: TGTGCTAGTGGTTCCGGGACAGATTACACTGAAGCTTTCTTT; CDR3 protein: CASGSGTDYTEAFF
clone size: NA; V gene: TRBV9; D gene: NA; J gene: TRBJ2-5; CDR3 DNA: TGTGCCAGCAGCGTAGAATCTCGACAAGAGACCCAGTACTTC; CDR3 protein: CASSVESRQETQYF
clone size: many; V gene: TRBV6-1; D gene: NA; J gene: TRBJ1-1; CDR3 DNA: TGTGCCAGCAGTGAAGCGGGGGGGGCTGCTGAAGCTTTCTTT; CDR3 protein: CASSEAGGAAEAFF